Following are 15 T cell receptor beta chains from one sample sequenced in a study of blood T cell repertoires in COVID-19 (dated by TCRdb to the early 2020s). Libraries were built with the immunoSEQ multiplex PCR assay. TCRdb holds this immuneACCESS table with in-frame rearrangements only. Some clones are missing; in checked studies, unresolved V genes explain under half, and the rest has no known cause. This sample gives roughly 300,000 clones in total; approximately 84% of them show up just once. 3.5% to 4.5% of the sample comes from the top ten. The source material was PBMCs or T cells enriched from blood (not recorded which). These receptor sequences come from a young man who had recovered from COVID-19.

The V and J genes are TRBV7-6 and TRBJ1-1, with D tentatively TRBD1 (5 bases). Per the germline V gene, CDR1 is SGHVS and CDR2 is FNYEAQ. The CDR3 runs to 15 residues. Trimming took 4 bases from V and 1 from J, leaving 13 bases between them. DNA for the CDR3: TGTGCCAGCAGCTCCCGACCTGGGGCGAACACTGAAGCTTTCTTT. Encoded protein: CASSSRPGANTEAFF.

The V gene is TRBV19, the J gene TRBJ2-1; D perhaps matches TRBD2 (5 bases). The CDR3 loop spans 16 amino acids. V shed 2 bases and J shed 7 bases, with 18 bases lying between them. From germline, CDR1 is LNHDA and CDR2 SQIVND (reference sequence). In DNA, the CDR3 is TGTGCCAGTAGTATACCCCCCAGCGGAGTACCAAATGAGCAGTTCTTC. Its translation is CASSIPPSGVPNEQFF.

On this clone itself: Other DNA variants within this sample encode the same CDR3. The gene calls are TRBV18 and TRBJ1-1; no clear D. Per germline, CDR1 KGHSH and CDR2 LQKENI. There are 16 residues in the CDR3. Trimming took off 0 bases at V and 0 bases at J, with 11 bases between the two ends. CDR3 sequence: CASSPPGARMNTEAFF. CDR3 sequence (DNA): TGTGCCAGCTCACCACCGGGAGCACGGATGAACACTGAAGCTTTCTTT.

The chain couples TRBV6-5 to TRBJ2-7; 7 nucleotides agree with TRBD2. The CDR3 runs 14 residues. V trimming: 6 bases; J trimming: 4 bases; junction bases outside the gene matches: 9. Germline lookup yields CDR1 MNHEY and CDR2 SVGAGI. CDR3 amino acids: CASSLAPGGYEQYF. DNA for the CDR3: TGTGCCAGCAGCCTTGCACCGGGGGGATACGAGCAGTACTTC.

This chain links TRBV6-2 or TRBV6-3 with TRBJ2-1; TRBD2 aligns across 12 bases. The V gene end was trimmed by 0 bases and the J gene end by 1 base; junction bases not matched to a gene: 13. Germline loops: CDR1 MNHEY, CDR2 SVGEGT. The length of the CDR3 is 21 residues. The CDR3 sequence is CASSYSLASSGRAISYNEQFF. The CDR3 DNA is TGTGCCAGCAGTTACTCGTTAGCATCTAGCGGGAGGGCCATTTCCTACAATGAGCAGTTCTTC.

The rearrangement joins TRBV30 to TRBJ1-6; TRBD1 agrees at 7 bases. The V segment lost 4 bases and the J segment 8 bases; nucleotides outside the gene matches: 8. The CDR3 contains 14 residues. Germline values: CDR1 GTSNPN, CDR2 SVGIG (reference sequence). Here the CDR3 DNA reads TGTGCCTGGACAGGGGGTATGGGCGATTCACCCCTCCACTTT. It yields the protein CAWTGGMGDSPLHF.

This clone showed up just a few times. The genes are TRBV5-1 and TRBJ1-4, with 8 bases lining up with TRBD1. The CDR3 has 15 residues. Trimming took 0 bases from V and 9 from J; bases not matched to a gene: 7. Germline V lookup: CDR1 SGHRS, CDR2 YFSETQ. The CDR3 coding sequence is TGCGCCAGCAGCTTGGTTGTGGGACAGGACCAAAAACTGTTTTTT. This codes for CASSLVVGQDQKLFF.

The chain recombines TRBV30 with TRBJ2-7; 10 positions match TRBD1. The CDR3 loop spans 12 amino acids. Germline CDR1 reads GTSNPN; CDR2 reads SVGIG (reference sequence). Losses at the gene ends were 8 bases for V and 3 bases for J; bases not matched to a gene: 4. This CDR3 reads CAGTGVNYEQYF. The CDR3 bases are TGTGCCGGGACAGGGGTTAACTACGAGCAGTACTTC.

The V and J genes are TRBV13 and TRBJ2-1; no firm D call. The V end was cut by 5 bases, the J end by 6 bases, with 5 bases between. The CDR3 totals 11 residues. Germline lookup yields CDR1 PRHDT and CDR2 FYEKMQ (reference sequence). CDR3 sequence (DNA): TGTGCCAGCAGCCTTAGCAATGAGCAGTTCTTC. Translation: CASSLSNEQFF.

V is TRBV5-1 and J is TRBJ2-1; 15 bases agree with TRBD2. The CDR3 is 15 residues long. V shed 5 bases and J 7 bases; nucleotides not matched to a gene: 4. Germline assignment: CDR1 SGHRS and CDR2 YFSETQ. CDR3 sequence reads: CASRPGTSGGNEQFF. The CDR3 DNA sequence: TGCGCCAGCAGGCCCGGGACTAGCGGGGGGAATGAGCAGTTCTTC.

The gene calls are TRBV9 and TRBJ1-3, with 9 bases lining up with TRBD1. Germline V gene sequence: CDR1 SGDLS, CDR2 YYNGEE. V shed 0 bases, J shed 4 bases, and the junction held 14 bases outside the gene matches. The CDR3 is 19 residues long. In nucleotides, the CDR3 is TGTGCCAGCAGCGTAGCCCCCGGGACAGGGTCCCCTCTGGGAAACACCATATATTTT. It encodes CASSVAPGTGSPLGNTIYF.

A few counts support this clone. The V call is TRBV5-1, the J call TRBJ1-5; unclear D gene. V was trimmed by 4 bases and J by 1 base, leaving 12 bases between them. Germline V CDR1 and CDR2: SGHRS, YFSETQ. This CDR3 has 15 amino acids. CDR3 residues: CASSPNGVSNQPQHF. CDR3 sequence (DNA): TGCGCCAGCAGCCCGAACGGGGTAAGCAATCAGCCCCAGCATTTT.

The chain carries TRBV5-1 and TRBJ1-6; possible D gene TRBD1, 6 bases. Looked up from germline, CDR1 is SGHRS and CDR2 is YFSETQ. Deletions cut 0 bases from V and 6 bases from J, with 10 bases between. The CDR3 is made up of 15 amino acids. CDR3 in DNA: TGCGCCAGCAGCTTGGAACAGGGCGGTAATTCACCCCTCCACTTT. It yields the protein CASSLEQGGNSPLHF.

The chain carries TRBV5-1 and TRBJ2-3; 8 bases align to TRBD2. After removal of 0 bases from V and 2 bases from J, the junction contained 5 bases not matched to a gene. The CDR3 sequence is 16 residues long. Germline values: CDR1 SGHRS, CDR2 YFSETQ. CDR3 bases: TGCGCCAGCAGCTTGGCCGGCGGGGGGAACACAGATACGCAGTATTTT. Its protein is CASSLAGGGNTDTQYF.

V is TRBV7-6 and J is TRBJ2-1, with TRBD2 as a possible D gene (6 bases). The CDR3 is 17 residues long. Germline V gene data show CDR1 as SGHVS and CDR2 as FNYEAQ. V was trimmed by 1 base and J by 3 bases, leaving 16 bases between them. CDR3 residues: CASSLGLRGILYNEQFF. The CDR3 nucleotides are TGTGCCAGCAGCTTAGGTCTTCGGGGGATACTCTACAATGAGCAGTTCTTC.